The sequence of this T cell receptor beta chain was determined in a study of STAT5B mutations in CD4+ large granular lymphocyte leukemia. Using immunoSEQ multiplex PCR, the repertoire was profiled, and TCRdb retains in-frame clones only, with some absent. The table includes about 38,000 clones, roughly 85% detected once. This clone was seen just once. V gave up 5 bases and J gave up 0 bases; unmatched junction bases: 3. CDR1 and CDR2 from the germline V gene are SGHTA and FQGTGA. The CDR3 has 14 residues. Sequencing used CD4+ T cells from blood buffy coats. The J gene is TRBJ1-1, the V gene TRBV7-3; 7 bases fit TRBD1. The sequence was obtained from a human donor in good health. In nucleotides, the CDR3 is TGTGCCAGCAGCCGAACAGGGGTGAACACTGAAGCTTTCTTT. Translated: CASSRTGVNTEAFF.